This T cell receptor beta chain was recorded in a study of blood T cell repertoires in COVID-19. Study context: Some COVID-19 samples were acute and others convalescent; all came from the United States, Italy and Spain. T cells, B-cell-depleted T cells, or PBMCs provided the cDNA or gDNA that served as material.

In the original workflow: Nucleated cell number was recorded as an estimate derived from reference gene primer amplification. Assay used: immunoSEQ multiplex PCR; TCRdb lists only in-frame clones, some missing. V, J and clone size are those of that table, while D and trimming were read from the DNA. The sample contains about 52,000 clones, about 80% of which appear only once. Germline CDR1 reads LNHDA; CDR2 reads SQIVND (reference sequence). This CDR3 spans 18 amino acids. The V and J ends lost 5 bases and 1 base, in that order; junction bases with no gene match: 15. The chain recombines TRBV19 with TRBJ1-1, with TRBD1 identical over 8 bases. Sequenced: peripheral blood. This TCR came from a man between 65 and 79 years old with active COVID-19. The CDR3 is CASSAKRTGLGSNTEAFF. The DNA for the CDR3 is TGTGCCAGTAGTGCGAAGAGGACAGGGTTAGGTTCGAACACTGAAGCTTTCTTT.